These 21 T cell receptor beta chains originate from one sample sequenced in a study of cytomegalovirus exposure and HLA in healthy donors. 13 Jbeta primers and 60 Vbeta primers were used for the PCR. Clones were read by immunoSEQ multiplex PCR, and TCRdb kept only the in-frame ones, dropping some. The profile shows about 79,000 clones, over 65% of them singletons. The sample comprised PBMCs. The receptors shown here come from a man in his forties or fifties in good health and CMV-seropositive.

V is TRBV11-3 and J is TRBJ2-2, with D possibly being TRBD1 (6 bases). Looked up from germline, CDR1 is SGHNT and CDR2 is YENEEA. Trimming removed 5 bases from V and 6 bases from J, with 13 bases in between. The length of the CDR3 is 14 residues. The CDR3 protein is CASSPETGAGELFF. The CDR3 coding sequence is TGTGCCAGCAGCCCGGAGACAGGTGCCGGGGAGCTGTTTTTT.

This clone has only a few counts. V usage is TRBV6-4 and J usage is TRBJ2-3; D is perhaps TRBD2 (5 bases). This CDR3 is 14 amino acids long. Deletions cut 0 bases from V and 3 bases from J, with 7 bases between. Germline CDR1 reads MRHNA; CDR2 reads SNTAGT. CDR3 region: CASSDSTGTDTQYF. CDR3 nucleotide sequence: TGTGCCAGCAGTGACTCCACGGGAACAGATACGCAGTATTTT.

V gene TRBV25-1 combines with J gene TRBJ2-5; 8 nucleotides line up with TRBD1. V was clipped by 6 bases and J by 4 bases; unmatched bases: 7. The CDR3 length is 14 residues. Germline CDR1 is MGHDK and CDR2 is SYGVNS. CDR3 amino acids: CASRGQVLRETQYF. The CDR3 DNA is TGTGCCAGCAGGGGACAGGTACTGCGAGAGACCCAGTACTTC.

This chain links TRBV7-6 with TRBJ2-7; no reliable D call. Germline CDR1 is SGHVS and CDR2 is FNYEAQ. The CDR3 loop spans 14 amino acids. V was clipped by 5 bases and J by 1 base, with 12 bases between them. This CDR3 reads CASSVITNSYEQYF. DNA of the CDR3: TGTGCCAGCAGCGTCATTACAAATTCCTACGAGCAGTACTTC.

CDR3 nucleotides: TGTGCCAGCAGTCTGACAGGGCCCGATAGCAATCAGCCCCAGCATTTT. Its protein is CASSLTGPDSNQPQHF. This chain uses TRBV28 with TRBJ1-5; 7 nucleotides agree with TRBD1. Germline CDR1 reads MDHEN; CDR2 reads SYDVKM. This CDR3 has 16 residues. The ends lost 5 bases at V and 0 bases at J; junction bases unmatched: 7.

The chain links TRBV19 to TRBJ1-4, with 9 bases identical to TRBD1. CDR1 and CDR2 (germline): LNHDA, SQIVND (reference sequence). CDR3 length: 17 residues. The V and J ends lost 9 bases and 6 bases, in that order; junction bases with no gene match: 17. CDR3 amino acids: CASEGDRVLSGYEKLFF. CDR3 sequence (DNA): TGTGCCAGCGAAGGGGACAGGGTTCTTTCAGGGTATGAAAAACTGTTTTTT.

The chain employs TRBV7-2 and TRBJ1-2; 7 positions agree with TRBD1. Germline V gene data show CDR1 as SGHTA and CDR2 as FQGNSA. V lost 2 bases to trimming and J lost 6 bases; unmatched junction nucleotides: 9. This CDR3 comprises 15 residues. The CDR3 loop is CASSLRRQGVDGYTF. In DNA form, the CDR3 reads TGTGCCAGCAGCTTAAGGAGGCAGGGGGTAGATGGCTACACCTTC.

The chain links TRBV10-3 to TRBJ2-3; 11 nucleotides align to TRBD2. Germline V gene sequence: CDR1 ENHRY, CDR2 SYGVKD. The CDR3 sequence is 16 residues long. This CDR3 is CVTTASGGTSTDTQYF. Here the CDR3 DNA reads TGTGTCACTACGGCTAGCGGGGGGACTAGCACAGATACGCAGTATTTT.

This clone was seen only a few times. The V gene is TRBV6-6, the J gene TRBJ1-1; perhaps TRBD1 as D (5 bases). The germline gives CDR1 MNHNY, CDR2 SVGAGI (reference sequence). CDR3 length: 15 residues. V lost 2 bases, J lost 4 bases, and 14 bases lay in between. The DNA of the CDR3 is TGTGCCAGCAGTTACGGGCCGGGGCGGGGCACTGAAGCTTTCTTT. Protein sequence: CASSYGPGRGTEAFF.

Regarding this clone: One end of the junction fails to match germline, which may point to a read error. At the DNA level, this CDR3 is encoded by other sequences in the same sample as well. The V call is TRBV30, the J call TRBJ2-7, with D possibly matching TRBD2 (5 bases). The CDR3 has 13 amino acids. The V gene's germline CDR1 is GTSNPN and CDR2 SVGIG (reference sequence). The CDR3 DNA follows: TGTGCCTGGAGTGGAGGGATCTCCTACGAGCAGTACTTT. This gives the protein CAWSGGISYEQYF.

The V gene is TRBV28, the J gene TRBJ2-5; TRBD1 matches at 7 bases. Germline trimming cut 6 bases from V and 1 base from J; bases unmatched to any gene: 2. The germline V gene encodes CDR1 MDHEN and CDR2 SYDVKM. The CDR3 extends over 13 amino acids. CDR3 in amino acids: CASSRQGQETQYF. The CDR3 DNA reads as TGTGCCAGCAGCCGACAGGGCCAAGAGACCCAGTACTTC.

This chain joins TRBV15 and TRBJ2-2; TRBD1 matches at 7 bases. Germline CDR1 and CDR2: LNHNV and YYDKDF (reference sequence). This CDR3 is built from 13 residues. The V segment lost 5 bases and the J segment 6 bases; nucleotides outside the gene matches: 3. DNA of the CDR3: TGTGCCACCAGCTCAGACAGGGCCGGGGAGCTGTTTTTT. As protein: CATSSDRAGELFF.

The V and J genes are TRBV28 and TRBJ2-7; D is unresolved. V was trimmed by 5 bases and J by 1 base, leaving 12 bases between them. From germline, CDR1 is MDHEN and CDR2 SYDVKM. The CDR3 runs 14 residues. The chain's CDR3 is CASSTSPGSYEQYF. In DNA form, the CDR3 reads TGTGCCAGCAGTACTTCCCCAGGTTCCTACGAGCAGTACTTC.

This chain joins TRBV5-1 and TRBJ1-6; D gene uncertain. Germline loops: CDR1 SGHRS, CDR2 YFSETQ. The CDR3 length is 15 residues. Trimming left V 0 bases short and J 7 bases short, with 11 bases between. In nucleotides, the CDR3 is TGCGCCAGCAGCTTGGACATGGCCACCAATTCACCCCTCCACTTT. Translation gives CASSLDMATNSPLHF.

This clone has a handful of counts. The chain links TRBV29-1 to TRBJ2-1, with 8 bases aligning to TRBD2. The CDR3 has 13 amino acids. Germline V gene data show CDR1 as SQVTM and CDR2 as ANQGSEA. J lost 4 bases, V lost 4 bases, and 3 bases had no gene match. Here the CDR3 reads CSVVTSGYNEQFF. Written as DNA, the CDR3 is TGCAGCGTTGTCACTAGCGGATACAATGAGCAGTTCTTC.

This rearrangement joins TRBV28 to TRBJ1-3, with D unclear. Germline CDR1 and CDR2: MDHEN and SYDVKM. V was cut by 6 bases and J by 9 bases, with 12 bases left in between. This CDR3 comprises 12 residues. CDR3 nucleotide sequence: TGTGCCAGCAGAACTTTCTCAGGCACCATATATTTT. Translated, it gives CASRTFSGTIYF.

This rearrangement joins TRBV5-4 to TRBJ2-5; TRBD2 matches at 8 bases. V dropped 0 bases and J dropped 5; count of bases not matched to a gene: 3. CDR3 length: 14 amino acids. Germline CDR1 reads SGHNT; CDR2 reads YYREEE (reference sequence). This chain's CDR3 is CASSLAGGQETQYF. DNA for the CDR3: TGTGCCAGCAGCTTGGCGGGGGGGCAGGAGACCCAGTACTTC.

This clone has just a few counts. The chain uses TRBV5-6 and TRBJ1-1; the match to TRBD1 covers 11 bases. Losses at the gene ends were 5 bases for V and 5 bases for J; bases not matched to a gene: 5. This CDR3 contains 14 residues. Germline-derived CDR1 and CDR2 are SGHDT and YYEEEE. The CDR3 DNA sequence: TGTGCCAGCAGTTGGGACAGGGGGGTAACTGAAGCTTTCTTT. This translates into CASSWDRGVTEAFF.

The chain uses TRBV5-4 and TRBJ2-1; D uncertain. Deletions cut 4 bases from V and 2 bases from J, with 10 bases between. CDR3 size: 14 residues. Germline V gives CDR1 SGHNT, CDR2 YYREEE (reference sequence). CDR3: CASSASHTYNEQFF. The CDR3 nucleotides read TGTGCCAGCAGCGCATCTCACACCTACAATGAGCAGTTCTTC.

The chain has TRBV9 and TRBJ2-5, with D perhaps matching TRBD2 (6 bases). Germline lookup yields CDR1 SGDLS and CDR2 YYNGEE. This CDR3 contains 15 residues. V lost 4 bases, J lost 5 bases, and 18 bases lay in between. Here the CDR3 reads CASSPLSGGGETQYF. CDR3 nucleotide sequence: TGTGCCAGCAGCCCCTTGTCAGGAGGAGGGGAGACCCAGTACTTC.

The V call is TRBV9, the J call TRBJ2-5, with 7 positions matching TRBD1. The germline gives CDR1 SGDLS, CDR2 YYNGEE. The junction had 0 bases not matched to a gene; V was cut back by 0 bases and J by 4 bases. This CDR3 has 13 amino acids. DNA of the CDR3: TGTGCCAGCAGCGTAGGACAGGGAGAGACCCAGTACTTC. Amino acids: CASSVGQGETQYF.